The clone carrying this T cell receptor beta chain was counted a few times. Its target is unknown. TCRdb itself ran the reads through MiXCR, one entry per CDR3 protein. The table has around 740,000 distinct CDR3 sequences, 35% seen once. This entry is derived from a study of T cell repertoires in cytomegalovirus infection. Study-wide context: Matching HLA type, along with CMV infection, was indicated by public TCR beta signatures. Overall study results and limits: HLA-C-restricted CMV-specific TCR beta clonotypes prevailed in the ex vivo response. Public TCR beta family frequency separated CMV-and-HLA carriers, including in an independent cohort.

V was clipped by 7 bases and J by 8 bases; unmatched bases: 8. This CDR3 region has 14 residues. Germline CDR1 and CDR2: MDHEN and SYDVKM. This TCR was recovered from a human donor in good health (CMV status not recorded). Some clones in this sample may be carry-over from other donors' samples. The sequencing sample was made of PBMCs. The chain combines TRBV28 with TRBJ1-6; TRBD1 aligns across 7 bases. CDR3 coding DNA: TGTGCCAGCAACTTCCAAGGGGGCTATTCACCCCTCCACTTT. This translates into CASNFQGGYSPLHF.